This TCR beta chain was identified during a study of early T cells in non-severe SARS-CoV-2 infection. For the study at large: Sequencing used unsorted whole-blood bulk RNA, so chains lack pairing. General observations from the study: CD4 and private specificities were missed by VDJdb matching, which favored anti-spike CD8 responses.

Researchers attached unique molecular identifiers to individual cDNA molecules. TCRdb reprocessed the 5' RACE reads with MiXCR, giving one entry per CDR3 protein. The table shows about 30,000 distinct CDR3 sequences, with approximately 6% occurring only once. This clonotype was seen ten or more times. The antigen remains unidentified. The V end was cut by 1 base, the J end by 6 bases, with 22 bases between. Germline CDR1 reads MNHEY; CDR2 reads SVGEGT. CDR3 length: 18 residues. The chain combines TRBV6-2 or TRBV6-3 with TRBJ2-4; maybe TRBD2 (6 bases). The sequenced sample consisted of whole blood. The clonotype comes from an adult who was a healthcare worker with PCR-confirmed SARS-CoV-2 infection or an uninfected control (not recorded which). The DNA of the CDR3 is TGTGCCAGCAGTTACTTGGGGTTCGCGGGACCCCCGGGAAACATTCAGTACTTC. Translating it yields CASSYLGFAGPPGNIQYF.